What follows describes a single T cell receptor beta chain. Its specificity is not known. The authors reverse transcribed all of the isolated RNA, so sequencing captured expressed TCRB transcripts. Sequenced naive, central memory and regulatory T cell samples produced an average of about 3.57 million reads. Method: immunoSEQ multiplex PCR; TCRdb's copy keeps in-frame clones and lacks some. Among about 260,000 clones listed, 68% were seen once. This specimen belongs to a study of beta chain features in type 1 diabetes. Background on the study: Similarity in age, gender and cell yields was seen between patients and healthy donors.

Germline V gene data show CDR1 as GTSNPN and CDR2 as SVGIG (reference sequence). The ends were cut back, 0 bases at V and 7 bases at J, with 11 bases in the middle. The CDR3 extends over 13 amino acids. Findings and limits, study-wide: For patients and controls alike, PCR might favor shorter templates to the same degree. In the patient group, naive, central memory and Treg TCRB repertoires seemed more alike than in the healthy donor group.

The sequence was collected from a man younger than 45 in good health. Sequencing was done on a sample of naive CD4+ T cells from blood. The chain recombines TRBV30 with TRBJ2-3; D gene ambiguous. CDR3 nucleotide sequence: TGTGCCTGGAGTGTAATCCTGGAAAATACGCAGTATTTT. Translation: CAWSVILENTQYF.